This TCR beta chain was captured in a study of T cell responses to AZD1222 COVID-19 vaccine. Repertoires were generated with immunoSEQ multiplex PCR, while TCRdb's copy carries only in-frame clones and drops some. This sample carries roughly 150,000 clones, 85% to 95% of them seen once, and the ten largest clones take less than 5.5%. V was cut by 4 bases and J by 7 bases, with 11 bases left in between. This CDR3 has 12 amino acids. Germline V gene data show CDR1 as LGHDT and CDR2 as YNNKEL (reference sequence). J is TRBJ2-7 and V is TRBV3-1 (or the pseudogene TRBV3-2); D uncertain. The sequence was obtained from an adult in good health. Sequencing was performed on peripheral blood, taken on day 0 of AZD1222 vaccination. The CDR3 region has the DNA TGTGCCAGCAGCCCGAGCCTCGGAGAGCAGTACTTC. Protein product: CASSPSLGEQYF.